Below, 9 T cell receptor beta chains from the same sample are listed, as sequenced in a study of tumor and adjacent non-tumor tissue in lung cancer. RNA was extracted from bulk tissue without any cell sorting. This non-tumor lung sample came from over 3 cm beyond the tumor edge. TCRbeta libraries were built with three rounds of nested PCR, modified from ARM-PCR. One entry per CDR3 protein, called by TCRdb with MiXCR from the multiplex PCR reads. This sample has more than 85,000 distinct CDR3 sequences, with 62% found just once. The sequenced sample consisted of distant non-tumor lung tissue. The receptors shown here come from a man aged 60 to 69 with non-small cell lung cancer.

A remark on this clonotype: The final CDR3 position lacks the conserved phenylalanine or tryptophan, pointing to a likely read error. The chain employs TRBV4-3 and TRBJ1-4; 7 nucleotides line up with TRBD1. The CDR3 extends over 14 amino acids. Germline loops: CDR1 LGHNA, CDR2 YSLEER. The DNA of the CDR3 is TGCGTCAGCAGCCAGGGGGACACGGGAGAAAAACTGTTTCTT. The encoded protein is CVSSQGDTGEKLFL.

Remarks on this clonotype: This may come from a read error, since a much larger clone is one base off. The V call is TRBV30, the J call TRBJ2-7, with TRBD2 identical over 8 bases. J lost 3 bases, V lost 0 bases, and 4 bases had no gene match. Germline CDR1 is GTSNPN and CDR2 is SVGIG (reference sequence). This CDR3 comprises 14 residues. CDR3 amino acids: CAWSVVSGNYEQYF. The CDR3 DNA follows: TGTGCCTGGAGTGTGGTTAGCGGGAACTACGAGCAGTACTTC.

This clonotype was seen only a few times. It may be a read error: a sequence one base away is much more abundant. V is TRBV6-5 and J is TRBJ2-3; no definite D call. V gave up 7 bases and J gave up 5 bases, with 13 bases separating them. Germline CDR1 MNHEY, CDR2 SVGAGI. This CDR3 comprises 13 residues. This CDR3 is CASKVVGKDTQYF. CDR3 nucleotides: TGTGCCAGCAAGGTTGTTGGCAAAGATACGCAGTATTTT.

With regard to this clonotype: Because it lacks the conserved phenylalanine or tryptophan at the end, this CDR3 is likely a read error. It is unclear where the CDR3 begins or ends on the DNA, so no DNA is shown, and the CDR3 is as TCRdb lists it. The chain uses TRBV5-6 and TRBJ2-7; TRBD1 is the table's D call, not checked against the DNA. Including both end residues, the CDR3 is 16 amino acids long. From germline, CDR1 is SGHDT and CDR2 YYEEEE. CDR3 protein: CASSWSPGMGSYEQYL.

For this clonotype: One junction end disagrees with the germline gene, perhaps due to a read error. The genes are TRBV29-1 and TRBJ2-6; D uncertain. Germline CDR1 and CDR2: SQVTM and ANQGSEA. The CDR3 sequence is 14 residues long. The CDR3 loop is CSVVLNSGVNVLTF. CDR3 sequence (DNA): TGCAGTGTGGTACTAAACTCTGGGGTCAACGTCCTGACTTTC.

J is TRBJ1-2 and V is TRBV6-5; D is perhaps TRBD1 (5 bases). The CDR3 totals 14 residues. V lost 2 bases to trimming and J lost 11 bases, with 18 bases between them. Germline CDR1 is MNHEY and CDR2 is SVGAGI. The CDR3 bases are TGTGCCAGCAGTTACCAGGGCGGGAAGTATTGTTACACCTTC. Protein: CASSYQGGKYCYTF.

The V gene is TRBV28, the J gene TRBJ2-5; D is ambiguous. The CDR3 totals 13 residues. Germline CDR1 and CDR2: MDHEN and SYDVKM. The CDR3 nucleotides read TGTGACAGTAGTTTACACTCCCAAGAGACCCAGTACTTC. Its protein is CDSSLHSQETQYF.

This clonotype was seen only once. This could be a read error, since a much larger clone is one nucleotide away. V usage is TRBV30 and J usage is TRBJ1-2, with unresolved D. CDR3 length equals 13 residues. CDR1 GTSNPN and CDR2 SVGIG come from the germline V gene (reference sequence). CDR3 nucleotides: TGTGCCTGGAGAGGGCAGGCAAACTATGGCTACATCTTC. Translation: CAWRGQANYGYIF. Complete variable domain (other parts from reference TRBV30 and TRBJ1-2): SQTIHQWPATLVQPVGSPLSLECTVEGTSNPNLYWYRQAAGRGLQLLFYSVGIGQISSEVPQNLSASRPQDRQFILSSKKLLLSDSGFYLCAWRGQANYGYIFGSGTRLTVV.

This clonotype is labeled as large (0.1 to 1%). The chain is built from TRBV4-2 and TRBJ2-4; 7 bases are a match to TRBD2. Germline values: CDR1 LGHNA, CDR2 YNFKEQ. V shed 1 base, J shed 0 bases, and the junction held 12 bases outside the gene matches. The CDR3 covers 19 residues. The CDR3 is CASSQAQASGSLAKNIQYF. CDR3 DNA sequence: TGTGCCAGCAGCCAAGCGCAGGCTAGCGGATCGTTAGCCAAAAACATTCAGTACTTC.